A single sample gave rise to the 18 T cell receptor beta chains below, sequenced in a study of T-cell reconstitution after alpha-beta-depleted transplantation in children. Unique molecular identifiers were used in preparing the TCRbeta library. TCRdb reprocessed the PCR reads with MiXCR, giving one entry per CDR3 protein. Of about 1,000,000 distinct CDR3 sequences in the sample, about 30% were seen once. The sequences come from PBMCs, mostly from graft donor cells, collected 360 days after TCRalphabeta/CD19-depleted stem cell transplant. The receptors were sampled from a boy less than two years old who had a stem cell transplant for SCID, so the T cells may come from the graft donor.

The gene calls are TRBV5-1 and TRBJ1-1; a possible D gene is TRBD1 (5 bases). The germline gives CDR1 SGHRS, CDR2 YFSETQ. V dropped 1 base and J dropped 4 bases, with 14 bases sitting between them. The CDR3 has 15 residues. CDR3: CASSLFRGSSTEAFF. In DNA, the CDR3 is TGCGCCAGCAGCTTGTTCCGGGGGAGTAGCACTGAAGCTTTCTTT.

This clonotype turned up a few times. V is TRBV5-1 and J is TRBJ2-7; perhaps TRBD2 as D (6 bases). The ends were cut back, 4 bases at V and 6 bases at J, with 17 bases in the middle. The V gene's germline CDR1 is SGHRS and CDR2 YFSETQ. The CDR3 sequence is 14 residues long. CDR3 sequence (DNA): TGCGCCAGCAGCCCCGGGAGCGAGGGGACCGAGCAGTACTTC. The encoded protein is CASSPGSEGTEQYF.

This clonotype was seen ten or more times. This CDR3 is CSAAGLSSYNEQFF. The CDR3 DNA follows: TGCAGTGCTGCCGGGCTTAGCTCCTACAATGAGCAGTTCTTC. The chain carries TRBV20-1 and TRBJ2-1; D ambiguous. This CDR3 region has 14 residues. Germline V gives CDR1 DFQATT, CDR2 SNEGSKA (reference sequence). V was clipped by 5 bases and J by 0 bases, with 11 bases between them.

The gene calls are TRBV2 and TRBJ1-1; D is undetermined. CDR1 is SNHLY, CDR2 FYNNEI, per germline. The CDR3 loop spans 15 amino acids. V was pared by 7 bases and J by 1 base, with 16 bases between. This chain's CDR3 is CASTWEASANTEAFF. The CDR3 DNA follows: TGTGCCAGCACGTGGGAGGCCAGCGCGAACACTGAAGCTTTCTTT.

The rearrangement uses TRBV7-2 and TRBJ1-2, with D unclear. This CDR3 comprises 15 residues. Germline V gives CDR1 SGHTA, CDR2 FQGNSA. Trimming pared 0 bases from V and 4 bases from J, leaving 12 bases between. The CDR3 spells CASSLAPNTAYGYTF. Here the CDR3 DNA reads TGTGCCAGCAGCTTAGCCCCTAATACCGCCTATGGCTACACCTTC. Combining the CDR3 with reference TRBV7-2 and TRBJ1-2 gives the whole variable domain GAGVSQSPSNKVTEKGKDVELRCDPISGHTALYWYRQSLGQGLEFLIYFQGNSAPDKSGLPSDRFSAERTGGSVSTLTIQRTQQEDSAVYLCASSLAPNTAYGYTFGSGTRLTVV.

A few counts support this clonotype. The chain recombines TRBV20-1 with TRBJ2-7, with 7 nucleotides matching TRBD1. The CDR3 is made up of 14 amino acids. The trim removed 5 bases at V and 5 bases at J, leaving 12 bases unmatched. Germline V gene data show CDR1 as DFQATT and CDR2 as SNEGSKA (reference sequence). CDR3 sequence reads: CSAGDRGVAHEQYF. DNA for the CDR3: TGCAGTGCTGGGGACAGAGGGGTGGCCCACGAGCAGTACTTC.

This clonotype was recorded a few times. The chain employs TRBV3-1 and TRBJ2-1, with TRBD2 matching 7 bases. The trim removed 0 bases at V and 8 bases at J, leaving 10 bases unmatched. CDR3 size: 16 residues. Germline assignment: CDR1 LGHDT and CDR2 YNNKEL (reference sequence). The CDR3 DNA reads as TGTGCCAGCAGCCAAGACGGGACTACGAGGTCGGATGAGCAGTTCTTC. Its protein product is CASSQDGTTRSDEQFF.

The chain is built from TRBV29-1 and TRBJ2-5; the D is unclear. The CDR3 sequence is 12 residues long. The germline V and J ends were trimmed by 3 bases and 7 bases, with 12 bases remaining between them. Germline V gene sequence: CDR1 SQVTM, CDR2 ANQGSEA. The CDR3 DNA is TGCAGCGTTGAGGCCGATTTCAGGACCCAGTACTTC. It specifies CSVEADFRTQYF.

This clonotype has more than one count but fewer than ten. This chain connects TRBV7-9 to TRBJ2-7, with 7 nucleotides matching TRBD2. The V and J ends lost 1 base and 5 bases, in that order; junction bases with no gene match: 5. The germline gives CDR1 SEHNR, CDR2 FQNEAQ (reference sequence). The CDR3 consists of 14 residues. CDR3 nucleotide sequence: TGTGCCAGCAGCTTAGGGGGAGGGGCCGACGAGCAGTACTTC. Translated, it gives CASSLGGGADEQYF. Looking up the rest from reference TRBV7-9 and TRBJ2-7 gives the full variable domain: DTGVSQNPRHKITKRGQNVTFRCDPISEHNRLYWYRQTLGQGPEFLTYFQNEAQLEKSRLLSDRFSAERPKGSFSTLEIQRTEQGDSAMYLCASSLGGGADEQYFGPGTRLTVT.

The chain combines TRBV6-5 with TRBJ2-2; perhaps TRBD2 as D (5 bases). V gave up 5 bases and J gave up 3 bases, with 13 bases separating them. Per germline, CDR1 MNHEY and CDR2 SVGAGI. The CDR3 sequence is 15 residues long. CDR3 coding DNA: TGTGCCAGCAGTCTACCGGGATCCCACACCGGGGAGCTGTTTTTT. Its protein is CASSLPGSHTGELFF.

This clonotype was counted only a few times. CDR3 coding DNA: TGTGCCAGCAGACGACTCGGACAGGTATCTTCCTACGAGCAGTACTTC. This gives the protein CASRRLGQVSSYEQYF. The chain carries TRBV28 and TRBJ2-7, with 7 bases matching TRBD1. The CDR3 extends over 16 amino acids. V was clipped by 6 bases and J by 1 base; unmatched bases: 12. Germline CDR1 is MDHEN and CDR2 is SYDVKM.

The J gene is TRBJ2-1, the V gene TRBV4-2, with D possibly TRBD1 on 6 matching bases. Germline V CDR1 and CDR2: LGHNA, YNFKEQ. V shed 4 bases and J shed 0 bases, with 13 bases lying between them. The CDR3 loop spans 16 amino acids. CDR3 nucleotides: TGTGCCAGCAGCCCTCCGGCGGACAGCTCCTACAATGAGCAGTTCTTC. Translating gives CASSPPADSSYNEQFF.

This clonotype was counted only a few times. The CDR3, as DNA: TGTGCCAGCAGTGAAGGGCGCAGGGGATTCAATCAGCCCCAGCATTTT. This translates into CASSEGRRGFNQPQHF. The chain carries TRBV25-1 and TRBJ1-5; TRBD1 might be the D (6 bases). The CDR3 is 16 residues long. Trimming stripped 2 bases from V and 3 bases from J, with 14 bases between. CDR1 is MGHDK, CDR2 SYGVNS, per germline.

This clonotype was seen repeatedly, ten times or more. The gene calls are TRBV12-3 or TRBV12-4 and TRBJ2-5; TRBD1 aligns across 7 bases. V gave up 3 bases and J gave up 2 bases; unmatched junction bases: 3. CDR3 length equals 14 residues. CDR3 sequence reads: CASSFRTGQETQYF. CDR3 coding DNA: TGTGCCAGCAGTTTTAGGACAGGTCAAGAGACCCAGTACTTC.

The chain carries TRBV5-1 and TRBJ2-1; D perhaps matches TRBD1 (5 bases). The CDR3 contains 14 residues. The germline gives CDR1 SGHRS, CDR2 YFSETQ. Trimming pared 4 bases from V and 2 bases from J, leaving 10 bases between. In DNA form, the CDR3 reads TGCGCCAGCAGCCTCAGGGTCCCCTACAATGAGCAGTTCTTC. Encoded protein: CASSLRVPYNEQFF.

A few counts support this clonotype. The rearrangement uses TRBV5-1 and TRBJ2-3; D possibly corresponds to TRBD2 (5 bases). Germline V CDR1 and CDR2: SGHRS, YFSETQ. The CDR3 is 12 residues long. Trimming left V 0 bases short and J 8 bases short, with 7 bases between. The DNA for the CDR3 is TGCGCCAGCAGCTTGGATGAGGGTACGCAGTATTTT. Its translation is CASSLDEGTQYF. Complete variable domain (other parts from reference TRBV5-1 and TRBJ2-3): KAGVTQTPRYLIKTRGQQVTLSCSPISGHRSVSWYQQTPGQGLQFLFEYFSETQRNKGNFPGRFSGRQFSNSRSEMNVSTLELGDSALYLCASSLDEGTQYFGPGTRLTVL.

This clonotype was found a few times. The rearrangement uses TRBV5-1 and TRBJ2-5; the match to TRBD2 covers 14 bases. With V trimmed by 0 bases and J by 1 base, 2 bases remained unmatched. This CDR3 is 17 amino acids long. The germline gives CDR1 SGHRS, CDR2 YFSETQ. The CDR3 loop reads CASSLGTSGGLQETQYF. The CDR3 coding sequence is TGCGCCAGCAGCTTGGGGACTAGCGGGGGGCTCCAAGAGACCCAGTACTTC.

This clonotype turned up a few times. The gene calls are TRBV6-1 and TRBJ2-7; the D is unclear. There are 13 residues in the CDR3. Trimming left V 7 bases short and J 3 bases short, with 13 bases between. Germline V gene sequence: CDR1 MNHNS, CDR2 SASEGT. CDR3 residues: CASTDSPSYEQYF. DNA for the CDR3: TGTGCCAGCACGGATTCTCCCAGCTACGAGCAGTACTTC.